The next 8 T cell receptor beta chains were all read from a single sample in a study of OX40 agonist ivuxolimab in advanced cancers. Sequencing used immunoSEQ multiplex PCR; TCRdb keeps in-frame clones, though not all of them. The sample consists of 20,000 to 25,000 clones, around 80% of them appearing once. The specimen comprised CD4+ or CD8+ T cells sorted from blood, sampled in a trial of the OX40 agonist ivuxolimab. The receptors come from an adult with an advanced solid tumor such as melanoma, head and neck, liver or kidney cancer.

The chain couples TRBV19 to TRBJ2-3; D is possibly TRBD1 (5 bases). Germline values: CDR1 LNHDA, CDR2 SQIVND (reference sequence). The CDR3 runs to 13 residues. The V and J ends lost 5 bases and 6 bases respectively, with 12 bases between them. The chain's CDR3 is CASSGQGGDTQYF. CDR3 DNA sequence: TGTGCCAGTAGTGGGCAGGGTGGTGATACGCAGTATTTT.

The chain carries TRBV2 and TRBJ2-1, with 7 nucleotides matching TRBD1. Germline CDR1 reads SNHLY; CDR2 reads FYNNEI. J gave up 0 bases and V 9 bases, and 5 bases lay outside the gene matches. The CDR3 loop spans 14 amino acids. Here the CDR3 DNA reads TGTGCCAGACAAGGGGGCATCTCCTACAATGAGCAGTTCTTC. This encodes CARQGGISYNEQFF.

The V and J genes are TRBV7-3 and TRBJ1-6, with D unclear. Trimming pared 0 bases from V and 10 bases from J, leaving 13 bases between. This CDR3 has 15 residues. Germline V gene data show CDR1 as SGHTA and CDR2 as FQGTGA. CDR3 residues: CASSLTGGEGSPLHF. The CDR3 DNA reads as TGTGCCAGCAGCTTAACGGGCGGGGAAGGCTCACCCCTCCACTTT. Full variable domain (outside the CDR3, taken from reference TRBV7-3 and TRBJ1-6): GAGVSQTPSNKVTEKGKYVELRCDPISGHTALYWYRQSLGQGPEFLIYFQGTGAADDSGLPNDRFFAVRPEGSVSTLKIQRTERGDSAVYLCASSLTGGEGSPLHFGNGTRLTVT.

This chain joins TRBV9 and TRBJ2-1, with 8 bases lining up with TRBD2. The germline gives CDR1 SGDLS, CDR2 YYNGEE. The CDR3 has 15 residues. V trimming: 2 bases; J trimming: 4 bases; junction bases outside the gene matches: 5. This CDR3 is CASSVLSGGYNEQFF. For the CDR3, the DNA is TGTGCCAGCAGCGTCCTAAGCGGGGGTTACAATGAGCAGTTCTTC.

This chain connects TRBV2 to TRBJ2-7, with 7 positions matching TRBD1. Germline-derived CDR1 and CDR2 are SNHLY and FYNNEI. V dropped 10 bases and J dropped 3; count of bases not matched to a gene: 9. This CDR3 is 13 amino acids long. This chain's CDR3 is CAIKGQANYEQYF. In nucleotides, the CDR3 is TGTGCCATCAAAGGACAGGCCAACTACGAGCAGTACTTC. Drawing the rest from reference TRBV2 and TRBJ2-7, the complete variable domain is EPEVTQTPSHQVTQMGQEVILRCVPISNHLYFYWYRQILGQKVEFLVSFYNNEISEKSEIFDDQFSVERPDGSNFTLKIRSTKLEDSAMYFCAIKGQANYEQYFGPGTRLTVT.

The table lists this clone with a count of one. The gene calls are TRBV9 and TRBJ2-6, with no clear D. The germline CDR1 and CDR2 sequences are SGDLS and YYNGEE. This CDR3 region has 16 residues. The V end lost 0 bases, the J end lost 1 base, and 8 bases lay between the germline ends. CDR3 region: CASSVDPFSGANVLTF. In DNA, the CDR3 is TGTGCCAGCAGCGTAGATCCCTTTTCTGGGGCCAACGTCCTGACTTTC.

The chain is built from TRBV30 and TRBJ1-1; 10 bases are a match to TRBD1. V lost 4 bases and J lost 0; bases outside the gene matches: 5. The CDR3 spans 15 residues. In germline, CDR1 is GTSNPN, CDR2 SVGIG (reference sequence). CDR3 sequence (DNA): TGTGCCTGGAAGGGGACAGGGGTGATGAACACTGAAGCTTTCTTT. Translation: CAWKGTGVMNTEAFF.

This clone appeared once. The V and J genes are TRBV5-8 and TRBJ2-2; 8 nucleotides align to TRBD1. The CDR3 runs to 15 residues. Germline V gene lookup returns CDR1 SGHTS and CDR2 YDEGEE. The V and J ends lost 5 bases and 5 bases, in that order; junction bases with no gene match: 8. The CDR3, as DNA: TGTGCCAGCAGTTCCGCTACAGGGGGTACCGGGGAGCTGTTTTTT. This sequence encodes CASSSATGGTGELFF.